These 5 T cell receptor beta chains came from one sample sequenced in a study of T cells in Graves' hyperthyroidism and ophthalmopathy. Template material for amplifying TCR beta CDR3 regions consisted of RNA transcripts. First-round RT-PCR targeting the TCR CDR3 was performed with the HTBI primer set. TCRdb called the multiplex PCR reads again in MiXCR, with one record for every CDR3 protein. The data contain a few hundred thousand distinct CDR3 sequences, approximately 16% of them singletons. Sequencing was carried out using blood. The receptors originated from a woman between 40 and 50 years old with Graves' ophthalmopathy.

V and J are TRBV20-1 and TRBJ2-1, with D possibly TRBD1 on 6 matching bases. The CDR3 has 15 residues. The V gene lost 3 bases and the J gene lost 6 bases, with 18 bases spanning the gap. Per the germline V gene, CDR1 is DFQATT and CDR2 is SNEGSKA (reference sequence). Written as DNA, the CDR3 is TGCAGTGCTAGGAAACAGGGCCCCAGAGGCAATGAGCAGTTCTTC. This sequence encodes CSARKQGPRGNEQFF.

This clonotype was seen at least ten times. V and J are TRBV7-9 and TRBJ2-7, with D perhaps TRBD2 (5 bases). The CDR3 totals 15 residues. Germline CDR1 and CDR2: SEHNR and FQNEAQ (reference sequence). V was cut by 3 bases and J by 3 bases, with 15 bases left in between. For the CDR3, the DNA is TGTGCCAGCAGCTTTCCCCAAGACGGAGGCTACGAGCAGTACTTC. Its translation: CASSFPQDGGYEQYF.

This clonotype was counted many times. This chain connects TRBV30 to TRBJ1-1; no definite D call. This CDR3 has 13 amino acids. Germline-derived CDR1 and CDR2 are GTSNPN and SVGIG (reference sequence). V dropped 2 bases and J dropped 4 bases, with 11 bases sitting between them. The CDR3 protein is CAWSSWVRTEAFF. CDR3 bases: TGTGCCTGGAGTTCGTGGGTCCGCACTGAAGCTTTCTTT.

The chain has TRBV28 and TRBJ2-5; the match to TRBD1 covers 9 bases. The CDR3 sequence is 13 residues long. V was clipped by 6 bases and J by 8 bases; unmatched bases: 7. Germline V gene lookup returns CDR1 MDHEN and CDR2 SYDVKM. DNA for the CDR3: TGTGCCAGCAGCCCGGGACAGGGTTCCACCCAGTACTTC. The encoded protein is CASSPGQGSTQYF. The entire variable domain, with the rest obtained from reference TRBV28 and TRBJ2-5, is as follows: DVKVTQSSRYLVKRTGEKVFLECVQDMDHENMFWYRQDPGLGLRLIYFSYDVKMKEKGDIPEGYSVSREKKERFSLILESASTNQTSMYLCASSPGQGSTQYFGPGTRLLVL.

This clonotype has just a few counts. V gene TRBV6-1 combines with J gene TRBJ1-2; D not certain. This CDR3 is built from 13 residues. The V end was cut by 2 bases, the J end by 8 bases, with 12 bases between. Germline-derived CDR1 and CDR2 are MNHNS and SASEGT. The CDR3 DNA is TGTGCCAGCAGTGAAAGAGAGCTAAAAGGCTACACCTTC. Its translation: CASSERELKGYTF.